Listed below are T cell receptor beta chains from one sample, sequenced in a study of T cells in localized non-small cell lung cancer. TCRdb's table, derived via immunoSEQ multiplex PCR, lists solely in-frame clones and lacks some. The profile shows approximately 21,000 clones, just over 90% of them singletons. This sample comprised peripheral blood, obtained before any cancer treatment. These receptors came from a woman aged 40 to 75 with stage I lung adenocarcinoma. The CDR3 runs from the conserved cysteine through the conserved F or W.

v_call,j_call,cdr3_aa
TRBV7-2,TRBJ2-7,CASRLLLSGSKYEQYF
TRBV5-4,TRBJ2-7,CASSRRAGSAYEQYF
TRBV28,TRBJ1-4,CASSLGTGVGEKLFF
TRBV6-5,TRBJ1-3,CASSSTAGNTIYF
TRBV18,TRBJ1-3,CASSPRPSTNGNTIYF
TRBV28,TRBJ2-3,CASSSTGGERPDTQYF
TRBV18,TRBJ1-1,CASSPREQGIGTEAFF
TRBV5-5,TRBJ2-5,CASSPQETQYF
TRBV19,TRBJ1-2,CASSINRIGGYTF
TRBV28,TRBJ2-5,CASSSGKKETQYF
TRBV4-3,TRBJ2-1,CASSRYSGRVNEQFF
TRBV11-2,TRBJ2-5,CASSLGLQETQYF
TRBV11-3,TRBJ1-1,CASSSARDRAREAFF
TRBV9,TRBJ2-3,CASSVGSPDTQYF
TRBV11-2,TRBJ2-7,CASSLGGGAYEQYF
TRBV28,TRBJ1-2,CASIPGGRGGGYTF
TRBV5-1,TRBJ1-3,CASSFYGGSSGNTIYF
TRBV5-4,TRBJ2-7,CASSLDSQSREQYF
TRBV5-1,TRBJ1-5,CASSTGQGGQPQHF
TRBV7-2,TRBJ2-7,CASNLRTGSSYEQYF
TRBV7-2,TRBJ2-7,CASSLIYSKKWYEQYF
TRBV5-1,TRBJ1-1,CASSPFSWTGSLNTEAFF
TRBV11-3,TRBJ1-1,CASSQEETGRTEAFF
TRBV5-1,TRBJ2-1,CASKEGSEQFF
TRBV19,TRBJ2-7,CASSKKRGNEQYF
TRBV30,TRBJ2-7,CAWSVEYEQYF
TRBV7-3,TRBJ2-5,CAGSLRGASEETQYF
TRBV21-1,TRBJ2-1,CASSKDAGGLDEQFF
TRBV28,TRBJ2-7,CASSLTGGAYEQYF
TRBV28,TRBJ1-5,CASSGNGQPQHF
TRBV4-1,TRBJ1-4,CASSLLDRVSNEKLFF
TRBV5-1,TRBJ1-2,CASRLTGNYGYTF
TRBV5-1,TRBJ2-2,CASSLEKGHTGELFF
TRBV9,TRBJ2-1,CASSVGIAGAYEQFF
TRBV15,TRBJ1-2,CATSRDVGGGYTF
TRBV7-6,TRBJ2-7,CASSLQDGYEQYF
TRBV19,TRBJ2-1,CASSTDYEQFF